A single T cell receptor (beta chain) is shown here with its context. This specimen belongs to a study of blood T cell repertoires in COVID-19. Study at large: Researchers got acute and convalescent COVID-19 samples from the United States, Italy and Spain.

Using immunoSEQ multiplex PCR, the repertoire was profiled, and TCRdb retains in-frame clones only, with some absent. The sample yields around 230,000 clones, 84% seen once. With 5 bases clipped from V and 1 base from J, the junction kept 5 bases outside the gene matches. The germline V gene encodes CDR1 MNHNY and CDR2 SVGAGI (reference sequence). The CDR3 covers 15 residues. Sequencing was carried out using peripheral blood. The chain couples TRBV6-6 to TRBJ1-5; 7 bases are shared with TRBD1. This TCR came from a man aged 40-49 years who had recovered from COVID-19. This chain's CDR3 is CASSLDRASNQPQHF. CDR3 coding DNA: TGTGCCAGCAGTCTAGACAGGGCAAGCAATCAGCCCCAGCATTTT.